This T cell receptor (beta chain) was recorded in a study of OX40 agonist ivuxolimab in advanced cancers. About the research overall: Patients enrolled in dose escalation were diagnosed with hepatocellular carcinoma, melanoma, renal cell or head and neck cancer. Study-level findings and limits: The study found that CD8+ T cells averaged more expanded clones than CD4+. Some nonresponders additionally presented with little normalized T-cell clonal expansion. Clones of CD4+ and CD8+ blood T cells grew by week 6 at doses of 0.1 to 3.0 mg/kg.

Only in-frame clones appear in the TCRdb table, and some are missing; sequencing was by immunoSEQ multiplex PCR. Among fewer than 20,000 clones, more than 70% were seen once, and the ten largest hold around 30%. This clone was seen once. Its target is unknown. The ends were cut back, 2 bases at V and 0 bases at J, with 8 bases in the middle. Germline lookup yields CDR1 LNHDA and CDR2 SQIVND (reference sequence). The CDR3 contains 16 residues. The rearrangement links TRBV19 to TRBJ2-6, with D unclear. This clonotype was sampled from an adult with an advanced solid tumor such as melanoma, head and neck, liver or kidney cancer. Sequenced here: CD4+ or CD8+ T cells sorted from blood, sampled in a trial of the OX40 agonist ivuxolimab. The DNA for the CDR3 is TGTGCCAGTAGTATAAAGCCTATCTCTGGGGCCAACGTCCTGACTTTC. This sequence encodes CASSIKPISGANVLTF.